The TCR beta chain under discussion was sequenced for a study of HIV-infected patients and healthy controls. Trimming took off 3 bases at V and 4 bases at J, with 13 bases between the two ends. In germline, CDR1 is ENHRY, CDR2 SYGVKD. The CDR3 runs to 15 residues. A word on this clonotype: Its target is unknown.

About 540 ng RNA was reverse transcribed with alpha and beta constant-region primers. Alpha and beta chain libraries were made separately by chain-specific third strand synthesis with multiplexing indices. TCRdb reprocessed the 5' RACE reads with MiXCR, giving one entry per CDR3 protein. This table has around 19,000 distinct CDR3 sequences, roughly 9.3% appearing once. General study results and limits: Healthy controls carried many MAIT alpha-chain CDR3s, while HIV+ repertoires had few. Compared with untreated HIV+ repertoires, healthy controls showed roughly threefold more distinct CDR3s and higher Shannon diversity. Donor HLA types were not determined in the study.

Whole blood was used without fractionation, so all unsorted peripheral T cells were included. This clonotype originated in an adult in good health. The source material was blood. The chain is built from TRBV10-3 and TRBJ2-1; tentatively, D is TRBD2 (5 bases). The CDR3: CAISDEGKGYNEQFF. CDR3 in DNA: TGTGCCATCAGTGATGAGGGTAAAGGGTACAATGAGCAGTTCTTC.